The sample holds one count of the clone carrying this T cell receptor beta chain. The sequenced cases were selected for having the highest brain T cell transcript signatures. At least one anti-epileptic drug was given before surgery. The germline V and J ends were trimmed by 6 bases and 1 base, with 9 bases remaining between them. CDR1 is LNHDA, CDR2 SQIVND, per germline (reference sequence). The CDR3 runs 13 residues. The data are from a study of brain T cells in children with intractable seizures. TCRdb keeps only in-frame clones here, not all; method: immunoSEQ multiplex PCR. Among about 80,000 clones listed, 90% to 95% were seen once.

The J gene is TRBJ1-1, the V gene TRBV19; possibly TRBD1 for D (6 bases). The sequences come from peripheral blood, collected at surgery. The TCR originated in a girl aged 2-10 years with Rasmussen encephalitis and intractable seizures. The CDR3 sequence is CASSWTENTEAFF. CDR3 coding DNA: TGTGCCAGTAGCTGGACAGAGAACACTGAAGCTTTCTTT.